The clone carrying this T cell receptor (beta chain) was observed once. What it binds is unknown. Libraries were prepared by immunoSEQ multiplex PCR; TCRdb keeps only in-frame clonotypes and omits some of them. The sample records 4,500 to 6,000 clones, around 80% being singletons. The sample originates from a study of PD-1 blockade in classical Hodgkin lymphoma. Findings of the study overall: CD4+ TCR diversity climbed significantly by C4D1, unlike CD8+ TCR diversity.

Noted time point: cycle 4 day 1 (C4D1), after six to seven weeks of nivolumab. All patients experienced relapse after autologous stem cell transplantation, and brentuximab vedotin exposure was variable. CD4+ T cells were purified from thawed PBMCs by negative selection. Sequenced here: CD4+ T cells from blood, sampled before the fourth cycle of nivolumab. The receptor's source is a human donor with classical Hodgkin lymphoma.

CDR3 coding DNA: TGTGCCAGCTCTCGGAATAGCCTTGCAACTAATGAAAAACTGTTTTTT. Protein: CASSRNSLATNEKLFF. The chain links TRBV18 to TRBJ1-4; no clear D. Trimming cost V 6 bases and J 0 bases, with 14 bases left between them. The germline V gene encodes CDR1 KGHSH and CDR2 LQKENI. The CDR3 has 16 amino acids.